This T cell receptor beta chain is from a study of cytomegalovirus exposure and HLA in healthy donors. As for the study in general: Early released data had about 80 million unique TCRs, all coming from HLA-typed donors.

Study outcomes and limitations: In a later analysis, TCR beta V- and J-gene trimming was associated with a missense DCLRE1C variant.

This clone was seen a few times. The antigen is undetermined. This CDR3 has 16 residues. The germline V gene encodes CDR1 SGDLS and CDR2 YYNGEE. V was clipped by 3 bases and J by 0 bases, with 13 bases between them. With 60 Vbeta and 13 Jbeta primers, the PCR was carried out. Produced via immunoSEQ multiplex PCR; TCRdb's table is partial and in-frame only. The profile shows under 130,000 clones, 78% of them singletons. The receptor was derived from a man aged 25-45 years in good health and CMV-seronegative. Input material: PBMCs. The chain employs TRBV9 and TRBJ1-3; TRBD1 is a possible D gene (6 bases). CDR3 loop: CASSAVQGVSGNTIYF. CDR3 DNA: TGTGCCAGCAGCGCTGTACAGGGTGTCTCTGGAAACACCATATATTTT.